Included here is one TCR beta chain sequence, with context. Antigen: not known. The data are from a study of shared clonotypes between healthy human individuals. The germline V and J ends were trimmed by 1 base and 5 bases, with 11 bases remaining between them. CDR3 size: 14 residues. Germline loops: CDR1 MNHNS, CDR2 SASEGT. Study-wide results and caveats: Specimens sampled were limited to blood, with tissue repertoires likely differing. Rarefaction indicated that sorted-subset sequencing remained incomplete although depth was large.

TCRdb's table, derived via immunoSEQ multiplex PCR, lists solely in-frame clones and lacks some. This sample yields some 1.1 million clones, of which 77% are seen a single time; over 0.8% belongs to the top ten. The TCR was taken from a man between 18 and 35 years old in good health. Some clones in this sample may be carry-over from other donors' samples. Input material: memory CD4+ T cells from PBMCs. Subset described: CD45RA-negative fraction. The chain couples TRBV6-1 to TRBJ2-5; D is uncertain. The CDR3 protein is CASSEDKVMETQYF. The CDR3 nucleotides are TGTGCCAGCAGTGAAGATAAAGTCATGGAGACCCAGTACTTC.